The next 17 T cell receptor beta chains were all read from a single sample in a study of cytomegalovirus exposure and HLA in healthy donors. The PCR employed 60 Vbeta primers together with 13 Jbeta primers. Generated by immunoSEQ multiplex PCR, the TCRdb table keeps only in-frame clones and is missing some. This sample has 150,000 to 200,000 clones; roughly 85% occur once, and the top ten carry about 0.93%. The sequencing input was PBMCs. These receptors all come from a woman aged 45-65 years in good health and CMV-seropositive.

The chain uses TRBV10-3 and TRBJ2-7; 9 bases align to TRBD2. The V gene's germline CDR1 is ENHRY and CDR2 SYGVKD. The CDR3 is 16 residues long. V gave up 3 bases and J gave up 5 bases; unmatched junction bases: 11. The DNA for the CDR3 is TGTGCCATCAGTGACCTCTTTAGCGGGAGAAGGGACGAGCAGTACTTC. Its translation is CAISDLFSGRRDEQYF.

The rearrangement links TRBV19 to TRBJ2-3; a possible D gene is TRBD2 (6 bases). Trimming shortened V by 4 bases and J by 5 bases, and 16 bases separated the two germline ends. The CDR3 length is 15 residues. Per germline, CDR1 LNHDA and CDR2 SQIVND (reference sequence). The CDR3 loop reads CASSRGESLKDTQYF. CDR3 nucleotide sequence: TGTGCCAGTAGTAGGGGGGAGTCTCTAAAAGATACGCAGTATTTT.

CDR3 nucleotide sequence: TGTGCCAGCAGCCAAGATCTGTCGCAGGGAGAGACCCAGTACTTC. It translates to CASSQDLSQGETQYF. The chain carries TRBV14 and TRBJ2-5; weak D call: TRBD1 (5 bases). Germline V gene data show CDR1 as SGHDN and CDR2 as FVKESK. The CDR3 extends over 15 amino acids. The germline V and J ends were trimmed by 0 bases and 4 bases, with 12 bases remaining between them.

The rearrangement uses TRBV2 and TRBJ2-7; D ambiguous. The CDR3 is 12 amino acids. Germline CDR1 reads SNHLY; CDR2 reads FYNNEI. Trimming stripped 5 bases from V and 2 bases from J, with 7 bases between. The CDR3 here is CASSRTPYEQYF. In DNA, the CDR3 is TGTGCCAGCAGTAGAACTCCCTACGAGCAGTACTTC.

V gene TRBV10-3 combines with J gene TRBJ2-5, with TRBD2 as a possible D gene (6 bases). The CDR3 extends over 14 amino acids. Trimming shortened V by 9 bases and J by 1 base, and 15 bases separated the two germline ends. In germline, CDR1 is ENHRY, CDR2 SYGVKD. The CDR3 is CAIGFNGGQETQYF. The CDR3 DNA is TGTGCCATAGGGTTTAACGGGGGCCAAGAGACCCAGTACTTC.

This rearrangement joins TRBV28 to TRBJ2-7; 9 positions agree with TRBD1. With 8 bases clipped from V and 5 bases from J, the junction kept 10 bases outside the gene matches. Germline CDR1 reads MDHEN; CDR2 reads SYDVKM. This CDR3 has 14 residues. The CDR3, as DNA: TGTGCCAGCGGACGGCGGGGACAGGGTGACGAGCAGTACTTC. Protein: CASGRRGQGDEQYF.

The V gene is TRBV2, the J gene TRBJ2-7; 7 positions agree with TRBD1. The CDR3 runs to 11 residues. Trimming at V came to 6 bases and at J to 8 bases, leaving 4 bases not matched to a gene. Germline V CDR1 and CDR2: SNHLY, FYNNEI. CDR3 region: CASSETGQQYF. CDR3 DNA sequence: TGTGCCAGCAGCGAGACAGGGCAGCAGTACTTC.

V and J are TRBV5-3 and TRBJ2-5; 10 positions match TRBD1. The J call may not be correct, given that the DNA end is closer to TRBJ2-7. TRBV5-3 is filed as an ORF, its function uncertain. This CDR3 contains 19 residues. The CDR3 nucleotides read TGTGCCAGAAGCTACAACTCCGGGACAGGGGCTGACAACAACTACGAGCAGTACTTC. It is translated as CARSYNSGTGADNNYEQYF.

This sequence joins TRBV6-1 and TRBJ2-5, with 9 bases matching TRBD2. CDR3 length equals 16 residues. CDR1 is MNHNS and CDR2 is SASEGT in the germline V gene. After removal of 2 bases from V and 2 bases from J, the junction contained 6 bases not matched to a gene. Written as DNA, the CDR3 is TGTGCCAGCAGTGAAAGGTTAGCGGGGGTGCAAGAGACCCAGTACTTC. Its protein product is CASSERLAGVQETQYF.

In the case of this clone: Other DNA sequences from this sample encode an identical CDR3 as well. The CDR3 spells CASSQGTSGYEQYF. The CDR3 DNA reads TGTGCCAGCAGCCAAGGGACTAGCGGCTACGAGCAGTACTTC. The chain links TRBV4-2 to TRBJ2-7; 10 positions match TRBD2. V lost 1 base, J lost 3 bases, and 0 bases stayed unmatched. The CDR3 is 14 residues long. Germline V CDR1 and CDR2: LGHNA, YNFKEQ.

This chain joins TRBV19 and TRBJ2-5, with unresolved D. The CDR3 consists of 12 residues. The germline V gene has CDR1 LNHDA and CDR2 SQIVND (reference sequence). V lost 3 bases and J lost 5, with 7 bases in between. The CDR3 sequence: CASSIGRETQYF. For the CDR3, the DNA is TGTGCCAGTAGTATCGGTCGTGAGACCCAGTACTTC.

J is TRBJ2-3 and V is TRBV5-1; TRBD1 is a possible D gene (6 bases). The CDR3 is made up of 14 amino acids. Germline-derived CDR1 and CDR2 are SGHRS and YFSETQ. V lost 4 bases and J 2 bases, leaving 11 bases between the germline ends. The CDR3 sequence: CASSPGQPTDTQYF. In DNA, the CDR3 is TGCGCCAGCAGCCCGGGACAACCCACAGATACGCAGTATTTT.

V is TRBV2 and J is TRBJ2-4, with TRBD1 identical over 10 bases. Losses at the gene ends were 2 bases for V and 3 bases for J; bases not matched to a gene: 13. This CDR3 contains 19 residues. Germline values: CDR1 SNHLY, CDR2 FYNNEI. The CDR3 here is CASSEYIPGQGMGKNIQYF. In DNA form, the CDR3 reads TGTGCCAGCAGTGAATATATCCCGGGACAGGGGATGGGCAAAAACATTCAGTACTTC. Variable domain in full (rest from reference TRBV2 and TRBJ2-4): EPEVTQTPSHQVTQMGQEVILRCVPISNHLYFYWYRQILGQKVEFLVSFYNNEISEKSEIFDDQFSVERPDGSNFTLKIRSTKLEDSAMYFCASSEYIPGQGMGKNIQYFGAGTRLSVL.

The DNA of the CDR3 is TGCGCCAGCAGCCCGACGACAGGGGGCACAGATACGCAGTATTTT. Amino acid sequence: CASSPTTGGTDTQYF. The chain is built from TRBV4-1 and TRBJ2-3; 8 nucleotides align to TRBD1. CDR1 and CDR2 from the germline V gene are MGHRA and YSYEKL. This CDR3 comprises 15 residues. Trimming took 4 bases from V and 1 from J; bases not matched to a gene: 4.

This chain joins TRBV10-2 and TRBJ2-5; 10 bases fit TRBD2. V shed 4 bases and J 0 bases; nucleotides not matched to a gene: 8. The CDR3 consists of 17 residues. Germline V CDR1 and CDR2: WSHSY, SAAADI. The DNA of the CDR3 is TGCGCCAGCAGTGGTCTCCATAGCGGGAGGAACCAAGAGACCCAGTACTTC. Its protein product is CASSGLHSGRNQETQYF.

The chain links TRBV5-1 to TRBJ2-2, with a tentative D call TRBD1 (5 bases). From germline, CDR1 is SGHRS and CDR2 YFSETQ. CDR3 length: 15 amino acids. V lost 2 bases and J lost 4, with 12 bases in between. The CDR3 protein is CASSLFQGSTGELFF. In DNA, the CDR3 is TGCGCCAGCAGCTTATTTCAGGGATCCACCGGGGAGCTGTTTTTT.

The CDR3 coding sequence is TGCAGCGTTGAGAATAGTTACTTCATGAACACTGAAGCTTTCTTT. Its translation: CSVENSYFMNTEAFF. The gene calls are TRBV29-1 and TRBJ1-1; D gene uncertain. The CDR3 runs 15 residues. Germline loops: CDR1 SQVTM, CDR2 ANQGSEA. Trimming took 3 bases from V and 0 from J, leaving 14 bases between them.